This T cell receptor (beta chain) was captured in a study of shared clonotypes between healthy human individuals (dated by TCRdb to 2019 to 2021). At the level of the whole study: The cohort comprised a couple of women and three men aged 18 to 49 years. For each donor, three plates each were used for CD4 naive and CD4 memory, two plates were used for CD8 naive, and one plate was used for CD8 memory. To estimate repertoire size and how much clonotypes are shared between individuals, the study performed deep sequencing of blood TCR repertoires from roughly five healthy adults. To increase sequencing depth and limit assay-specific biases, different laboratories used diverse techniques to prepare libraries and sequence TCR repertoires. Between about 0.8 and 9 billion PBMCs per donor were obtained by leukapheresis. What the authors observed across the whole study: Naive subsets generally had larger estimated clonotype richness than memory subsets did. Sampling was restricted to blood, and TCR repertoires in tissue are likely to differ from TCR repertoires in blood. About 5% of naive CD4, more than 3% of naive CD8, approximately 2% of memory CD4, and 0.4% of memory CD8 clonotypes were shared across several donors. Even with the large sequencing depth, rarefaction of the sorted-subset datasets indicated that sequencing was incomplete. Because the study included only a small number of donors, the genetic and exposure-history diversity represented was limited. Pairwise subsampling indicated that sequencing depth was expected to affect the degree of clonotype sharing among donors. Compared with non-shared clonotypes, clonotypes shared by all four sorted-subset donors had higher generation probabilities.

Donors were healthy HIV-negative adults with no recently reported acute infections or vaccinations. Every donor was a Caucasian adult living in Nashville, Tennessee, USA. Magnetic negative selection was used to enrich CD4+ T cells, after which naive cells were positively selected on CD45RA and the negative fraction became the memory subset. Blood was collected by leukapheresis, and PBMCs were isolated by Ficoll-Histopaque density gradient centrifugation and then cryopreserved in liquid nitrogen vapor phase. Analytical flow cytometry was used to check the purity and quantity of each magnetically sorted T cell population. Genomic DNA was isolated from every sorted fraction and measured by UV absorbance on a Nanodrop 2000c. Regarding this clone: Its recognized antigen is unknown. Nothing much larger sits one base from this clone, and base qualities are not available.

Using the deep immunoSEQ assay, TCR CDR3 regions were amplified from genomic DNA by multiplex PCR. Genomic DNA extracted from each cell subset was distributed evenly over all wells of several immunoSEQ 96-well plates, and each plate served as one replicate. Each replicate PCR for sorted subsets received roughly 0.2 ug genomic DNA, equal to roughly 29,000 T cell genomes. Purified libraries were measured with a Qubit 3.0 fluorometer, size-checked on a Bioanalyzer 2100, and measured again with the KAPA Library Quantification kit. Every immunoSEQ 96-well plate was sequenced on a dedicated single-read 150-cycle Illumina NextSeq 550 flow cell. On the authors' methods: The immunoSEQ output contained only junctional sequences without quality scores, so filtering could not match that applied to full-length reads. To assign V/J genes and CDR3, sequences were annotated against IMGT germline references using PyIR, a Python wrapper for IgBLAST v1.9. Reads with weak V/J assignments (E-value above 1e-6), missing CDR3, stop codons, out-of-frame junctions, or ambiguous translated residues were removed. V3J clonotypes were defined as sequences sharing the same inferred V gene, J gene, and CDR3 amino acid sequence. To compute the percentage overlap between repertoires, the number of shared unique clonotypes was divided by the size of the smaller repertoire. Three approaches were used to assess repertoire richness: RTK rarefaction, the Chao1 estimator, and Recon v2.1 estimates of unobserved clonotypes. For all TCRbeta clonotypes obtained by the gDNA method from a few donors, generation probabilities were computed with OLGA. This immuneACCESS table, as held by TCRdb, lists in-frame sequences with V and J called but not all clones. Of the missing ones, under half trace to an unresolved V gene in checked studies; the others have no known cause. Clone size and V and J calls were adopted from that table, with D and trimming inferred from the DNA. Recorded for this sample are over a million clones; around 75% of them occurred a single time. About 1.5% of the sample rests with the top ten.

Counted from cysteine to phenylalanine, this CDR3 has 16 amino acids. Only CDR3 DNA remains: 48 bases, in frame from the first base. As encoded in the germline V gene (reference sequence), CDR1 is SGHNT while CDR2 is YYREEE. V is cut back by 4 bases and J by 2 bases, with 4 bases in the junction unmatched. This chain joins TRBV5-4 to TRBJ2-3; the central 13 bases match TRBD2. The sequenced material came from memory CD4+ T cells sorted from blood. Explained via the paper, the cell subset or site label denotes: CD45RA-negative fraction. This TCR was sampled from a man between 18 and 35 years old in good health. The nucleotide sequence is TGTGCCAGCAGCCGGGGACTAGCGGGACTCACAGATACGCAGTATTTT. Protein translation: CASSRGLAGLTDTQYF. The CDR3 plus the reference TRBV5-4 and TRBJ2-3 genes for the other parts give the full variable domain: ETGVTQSPTHLIKTRGQQVTLRCSSQSGHNTVSWYQQALGQGPQFIFQYYREEENGRGNFPPRFSGLQFPNYSSELNVNALELDDSALYLCASSRGLAGLTDTQYFGPGTRLTVL.